This T cell receptor beta chain was sequenced for a study of T-cell reconstitution after alpha-beta-depleted transplantation in children (dated by TCRdb to 2016 to 2017). Regarding the complete study: Using TCR repertoire profiling, the study quantitatively followed how T-cell immune reconstitution unfolded in children after TCRalphabeta/CD19-depleted allogeneic hematopoietic cell transplantation.

Library generation was performed with PCR. TCRdb lists the instrument as Illumina HiSeq 2500. Molecular barcoding was employed in the preparation of TCR libraries, with unique molecular identifiers being used to normalize TCRbeta repertoire quantification. The raw public data were reprocessed by TCRdb itself: fastp quality trimming at Q25, MiXCR clonotype calling, in-frame beta chains only. Each entry is one CDR3 protein sequence, shown with its most common DNA and genes. For this sample the table gives 580,000 or so distinct CDR3 sequences, of which 20% to 25% were detected only once. Jointly, the top ten make up less than 15% of the sample. This clonotype has a handful of counts. Its target antigen remains unknown. Base qualities are not recorded, but no much larger clone differs from it by a single base. From the cysteine up to the phenylalanine, the CDR3 has a length of 16 residues. Here the CDR3 DNA is all that survives: 48 bases in frame from base 1. The CDR1 and CDR2 encoded by the germline V gene are SGHDN and FVKESK. The junction shows trimming of 4 bases on V and 4 bases on J, plus 17 bases between the germline ends.

The treatment or condition label on this specimen signifies: allogeneic hematopoietic cell transplantation with graft depleted of TCRalphabeta T cells and CD19 B cells. The transplant recipients were children given TCRalphabeta/CD19-depleted allogeneic hematopoietic cell grafts. General conclusions and limits of the study: The frequencies of hyperexpanded clones fell over the following months, and after one year, T-cell counts and TCRbeta diversity were mostly attributed to newly produced T cells. The apparently early recovery of alphabetaT-cell counts about two months after transplant reportedly depended on only several hundred rapidly expanded clones that came from non-depleted graft cells. In some patients, high TCRbeta diversity at day 60 was attributed to recipient T cells and intrathymic progenitors that had survived conditioning.

The sequence links TRBV14 to TRBJ2-1; the D segment could be TRBD2, given 7 matching bases. This clonotype originated in a boy under three years old who had a stem cell transplant for acute myeloid leukemia, so the T cells may come from the graft donor. The specimen was PBMCs, mostly from graft donor cells, collected 360 days after TCRalphabeta/CD19-depleted stem cell transplant. Here the CDR3 is given as CASSPRWRGPYNEQFF. The sequenced DNA: TGTGCCAGCAGCCCCCGGTGGCGGGGGCCTTACAATGAGCAGTTCTTC.